The 15 T cell receptor beta chains given below trace back to one sample, sequenced in a study of T cells after yellow fever vaccination. TCRdb recomputed calls from the 5' RACE reads with MiXCR, one row per CDR3 protein. Of around 250,000 distinct CDR3 sequences in the sample, 5.2% were seen once. The specimen was CD4+ T cells sorted from PBMCs, collected on the day of the yellow fever booster vaccination. Receptors originate from a young man who received the YFV17D yellow fever vaccine.

The rearrangement links TRBV7-6 to TRBJ2-3; the D is unclear. CDR3 length equals 13 residues. V was shortened by 3 bases and J by 4 bases, with 8 bases between the two germline ends. The V gene's germline CDR1 is SGHVS and CDR2 FNYEAQ. The CDR3 sequence is CASSFVLADTQYF. The CDR3 nucleotides read TGTGCCAGCAGCTTTGTCTTAGCAGATACGCAGTATTTT. The complete variable domain, with remaining parts taken from reference TRBV7-6 and TRBJ2-3, reads GAGVSQSPRYKVTKRGQDVALRCDPISGHVSLYWYRQALGQGPEFLTYFNYEAQQDKSGLPNDRFSAERPEGSISTLTIQRTEQRDSAMYRCASSFVLADTQYFGPGTRLTVL.

This rearrangement joins TRBV20-1 to TRBJ1-1, with a possible D match to TRBD1 (6 bases). Trimming removed 4 bases at V and 3 bases at J, with 12 bases between. The CDR3 length is 13 residues. The germline V gene has CDR1 DFQATT and CDR2 SNEGSKA (reference sequence). Written as DNA, the CDR3 is TGCAGTGCTAATACAGGGTATTACACTGAAGCTTTCTTT. Its protein is CSANTGYYTEAFF.

The rearrangement links TRBV12-3 or TRBV12-4 to TRBJ2-7; TRBD1 matches at 7 bases. The CDR3 sequence is 17 residues long. Trimming removed 5 bases from V and 1 base from J; junction bases left unmatched: 14. CDR3 protein: CASSHSRTGRVSYEQYF. The CDR3 DNA is TGTGCCAGCAGTCATTCCCGGACAGGTAGAGTTTCCTACGAGCAGTACTTC.

This clonotype has at least ten counts. This chain connects TRBV5-1 to TRBJ2-3; 7 bases agree with TRBD1. V was clipped by 4 bases and J by 3 bases; unmatched bases: 8. The CDR3 consists of 15 residues. Germline V gene data show CDR1 as SGHRS and CDR2 as YFSETQ. The CDR3 here is CASSPTGSVTDTQYF. The CDR3 nucleotides are TGCGCCAGCAGCCCGACAGGGTCTGTGACAGATACGCAGTATTTT.

This clonotype was counted at least ten times. The V call is TRBV4-2, the J call TRBJ2-2, with D uncertain. CDR1 is LGHNA and CDR2 is YNFKEQ in the germline V gene. Trimming took 0 bases from V and 7 from J, leaving 15 bases between them. CDR3 size: 16 residues. CDR3 amino acids: CASSQEGSRPDGELFF. CDR3 coding DNA: TGTGCCAGCAGCCAAGAGGGCTCCCGCCCGGACGGGGAGCTGTTTTTT.

The rearrangement links TRBV4-3 to TRBJ2-2, with unresolved D. V lost 0 bases to trimming and J lost 4 bases, with 6 bases between them. Germline V gene lookup returns CDR1 LGHNA and CDR2 YSLEER. The CDR3 is 14 residues long. In DNA form, the CDR3 reads TGCGCCAGCAGCCAAGAAACGGTCACCGGGGAGCTGTTTTTT. This translates into CASSQETVTGELFF.

The chain couples TRBV6-5 to TRBJ2-7; D ambiguous. Trimming shortened V by 6 bases and J by 7 bases, and 22 bases separated the two germline ends. The length of the CDR3 is 15 residues. The germline V gene has CDR1 MNHEY and CDR2 SVGAGI. For the CDR3, the DNA is TGTGCCAGCAGACGCAAGCCGACCGACTCGAGGGAGCAGTACTTC. Amino acid sequence: CASRRKPTDSREQYF.

This chain connects TRBV29-1 to TRBJ2-5; 9 bases map to TRBD1. With 7 bases clipped from V and 2 bases from J, the junction kept 5 bases outside the gene matches. Germline V lookup: CDR1 SQVTM, CDR2 ANQGSEA. This CDR3 has 13 residues. CDR3: CSGAGTGQETQYF. In DNA form, the CDR3 reads TGCAGCGGTGCCGGGACAGGGCAAGAGACCCAGTACTTC. Together with reference TRBV29-1 and TRBJ2-5, the CDR3 gives the full variable domain: SAVISQKPSRDICQRGTSLTIQCQVDSQVTMMFWYRQQPGQSLTLIATANQGSEATYESGFVIDKFPISRPNLTFSTLTVSNMSPEDSSIYLCSGAGTGQETQYFGPGTRLLVL.

This clonotype was seen at least ten times. The chain combines TRBV12-3 or TRBV12-4 with TRBJ2-7; 7 nucleotides match TRBD1. This CDR3 spans 15 amino acids. V dropped 2 bases and J dropped 0; count of bases not matched to a gene: 4. CDR3 in DNA: TGTGCCAGCAGTTTACGACAGGGAAGCTCCTACGAGCAGTACTTC. It codes for CASSLRQGSSYEQYF.

This clonotype was observed many times. The rearrangement joins TRBV2 to TRBJ2-7; 10 positions agree with TRBD1. The germline gives CDR1 SNHLY, CDR2 FYNNEI. After removal of 7 bases from V and 7 bases from J, the junction contained 4 bases not matched to a gene. The CDR3 is made up of 12 amino acids. The CDR3 reads CASTRQGAEQYF. CDR3 in DNA: TGTGCCAGCACCAGACAGGGGGCAGAGCAGTACTTC.

The chain carries TRBV4-1 and TRBJ2-5; 8 nucleotides align to TRBD1. From germline, CDR1 is MGHRA and CDR2 YSYEKL. The CDR3 consists of 15 residues. J was trimmed by 5 bases and V by 2 bases; bases with no gene match: 7. The CDR3 nucleotides are TGCGCCAGCAGCCAACCCCGACAGGGGCCGGAGACCCAGTACTTC. It encodes CASSQPRQGPETQYF.

This clonotype was counted between two and nine times. The chain couples TRBV27 to TRBJ2-1; possibly TRBD1 for D (5 bases). The CDR3 totals 15 residues. Germline values: CDR1 MNHEY, CDR2 SMNVEV (reference sequence). The V gene lost 4 bases and the J gene lost 0 bases, with 10 bases spanning the gap. This CDR3 is CASSSDRSSYNEQFF. The CDR3 coding sequence is TGTGCCAGCAGTTCCGACAGAAGCTCCTACAATGAGCAGTTCTTC.

This clonotype was seen a handful of times. This chain links TRBV5-1 with TRBJ1-1, with 10 bases matching TRBD1. The CDR3 is 14 residues long. Germline assignment: CDR1 SGHRS and CDR2 YFSETQ. The trim removed 4 bases at V and 6 bases at J, leaving 6 bases unmatched. The CDR3 DNA reads as TGCGCCAGCAGCCGGGACAGGGGTTTCGCTGAAGCTTTCTTT. Its translation is CASSRDRGFAEAFF.

V is TRBV7-9 and J is TRBJ2-7, with D hard to call. This CDR3 is 13 amino acids long. Trimming pared 2 bases from V and 9 bases from J, leaving 14 bases between. The V gene's germline CDR1 is SEHNR and CDR2 FQNEAQ (reference sequence). The CDR3 spells CASSLTPAPVQYV. For the CDR3, the DNA is TGTGCCAGCAGCTTAACTCCCGCCCCGGTGCAGTACGTC.

This clonotype was seen a handful of times. The genes are TRBV18 and TRBJ2-1; TRBD1 matches 8 bases. This CDR3 contains 15 residues. V trimming: 2 bases; J trimming: 9 bases; junction bases outside the gene matches: 9. Per germline, CDR1 KGHSH and CDR2 LQKENI. CDR3: CASSPEQGAISEQFF. The CDR3 DNA reads TGTGCCAGCTCACCAGAGCAGGGGGCGATAAGTGAGCAGTTCTTC.